These 31 T cell receptor beta chains were all obtained from the same sample, sequenced in a study of tumor and adjacent non-tumor tissue in lung cancer. This sample's RNA came from whole unsorted tissue. Three rounds of nested PCR, following a modified ARM-PCR protocol, produced the TCRbeta library. TCRdb re-called the multiplex PCR reads with MiXCR, one entry per CDR3 protein. The repertoire holds 100,000 to 150,000 distinct CDR3 sequences, with 66% as singletons. The specimen sequenced was lung tumor tissue. The receptors stem from a young man with non-small cell lung cancer.

The rearrangement joins TRBV15 to TRBJ2-7, with TRBD2 matching 7 bases. Per the germline V gene, CDR1 is LNHNV and CDR2 is YYDKDF (reference sequence). The ends lost 1 base at V and 2 bases at J; junction bases unmatched: 2. CDR3 length: 14 residues. The CDR3 DNA reads as TGTGCCACCAGCAGAGTGGGAGGGACCTACGAGCAGTACTTC. Its protein product is CATSRVGGTYEQYF.

This chain connects TRBV20-1 to TRBJ2-1; perhaps TRBD2 as D (5 bases). CDR1 is DFQATT, CDR2 SNEGSKA, per germline (reference sequence). V dropped 6 bases and J dropped 4 bases, with 16 bases sitting between them. CDR3 length equals 14 residues. The CDR3 reads CSAKLVWGYNEQFF. CDR3 DNA: TGCAGTGCCAAACTAGTGTGGGGTTACAATGAGCAGTTCTTC.

This clonotype was seen a single time. One end of the junction varies from germline; a read error may be responsible. The V call is TRBV29-1, the J call TRBJ1-2; D is perhaps TRBD1 (6 bases). Germline V lookup: CDR1 SQVTM, CDR2 ANQGSEA. The CDR3 contains 12 residues. In nucleotides, the CDR3 is TGCAGCATTGAAAGCGGGGGCCATGGCTACACATTC. Translation gives CSIESGGHGYTF. The full variable domain, with the rest looked up from reference TRBV29-1 and TRBJ1-2, is SAVISQKPSRDICQRGTSLTIQCQVDSQVTMMFWYRQQPGQSLTLIATANQGSEATYESGFVIDKFPISRPNLTFSTLTVSNMSPEDSSIYLCSIESGGHGYTFGSGTRLTVV.

At least ten counts were recorded for this clonotype. The V gene is TRBV11-3, the J gene TRBJ1-4; no clear D gene. CDR3 length: 12 amino acids. Trimming shortened V by 0 bases and J by 7 bases, and 3 bases separated the two germline ends. Germline assignment: CDR1 SGHNT and CDR2 YENEEA. In nucleotides, the CDR3 is TGTGCCAGCAGCTTAGAAGGTGAAAAACTGTTTTTT. It codes for CASSLEGEKLFF.

Comments on this clonotype: The junction shows a germline mismatch at one end, possibly a read error. V is TRBV6-2 or TRBV6-3 and J is TRBJ1-1; unclear D gene. This CDR3 region has 14 residues. Germline V CDR1 and CDR2: MNHEY, SVGEGT. As DNA, the CDR3 is TGTGTCAGCACCGCCGCGGAACCGAACACTGAAGTTTTCTTT. Encoded protein: CVSTAAEPNTEVFF.

Notes on this clonotype: One end of the junction fails to match germline, which may point to a read error. The gene calls are TRBV7-8 and TRBJ2-7; D not certain. From germline, CDR1 is SGHVS and CDR2 FQNEAQ. There are 13 residues in the CDR3. The CDR3: CASSLSDGYDQYF. The CDR3 DNA sequence: TGTGCCAGCAGCTTATCCGACGGCTACGACCAGTACTTC.

This clonotype occurred many times. The chain couples TRBV7-9 to TRBJ2-3; 12 bases agree with TRBD2. Germline V gives CDR1 SEHNR, CDR2 FQNEAQ (reference sequence). The CDR3 covers 15 residues. The V gene end was trimmed by 5 bases and the J gene end by 2 bases; junction bases not matched to a gene: 2. The CDR3 is CASSRTSGVTDTQYF. The DNA for the CDR3 is TGTGCCAGCAGCCGGACTAGCGGGGTCACAGATACGCAGTATTTT.

Concerning this clonotype: At one end the junction does not follow the germline gene, possibly because of a read error. The J gene is TRBJ2-5, the V gene TRBV11-2; 7 nucleotides line up with TRBD2. The CDR3 has 15 amino acids. CDR1 and CDR2 (germline): SGHAT, FQNNGV. CDR3 sequence reads: CSSSELTSELENQYF. CDR3 nucleotides: TGTTCCAGCAGCGAGTTAACTAGCGAACTGGAGAACCAGTACTTC.

The rearrangement links TRBV20-1 to TRBJ2-1, with TRBD2 identical over 7 bases. The CDR3 length is 14 residues. V trimming: 5 bases; J trimming: 13 bases; junction bases outside the gene matches: 17. Germline V gives CDR1 DFQATT, CDR2 SNEGSKA (reference sequence). The CDR3 DNA follows: TGCAGTGCTCTAAGGACTAGGTCATACAATGTACAGTTCTTC. Translating gives CSALRTRSYNVQFF.

This clonotype was counted a single time. Since a much larger clone is just one base distant, this may be a read error. The chain employs TRBV10-3 and TRBJ1-1; a possible D gene is TRBD1 (6 bases). The CDR3 sequence is 16 residues long. The V gene lost 4 bases and the J gene lost 2 bases, with 17 bases spanning the gap. Germline lookup yields CDR1 ENHRY and CDR2 SYGVKD. CDR3 residues: CAISVTGLTINTEAFF. CDR3 in DNA: TGTGCCATCAGTGTAACAGGGTTGACCATAAACACTGAAGCTTTCTTT.

This clonotype was counted between two and nine times. Germline is not matched at one junction end, which may reflect a read error. V gene TRBV13 combines with J gene TRBJ1-2, with TRBD1 matching over 7 bases. This CDR3 spans 12 amino acids. Germline assignment: CDR1 PRHDT and CDR2 FYEKMQ (reference sequence). The CDR3 loop reads CVSSSTGDGYTF. The CDR3 nucleotides read TGTGTCAGCAGCTCCACAGGGGATGGCTACACCTTC.

With regard to this clonotype: The conserved closing phenylalanine or tryptophan is absent in this CDR3, likely reflecting a read error. The chain combines TRBV6-2 or TRBV6-3 with TRBJ2-2, with D tentatively TRBD1 (5 bases). This CDR3 is 17 amino acids long. Germline V CDR1 and CDR2: MNHEY, SVGEGT. DNA for the CDR3: TGTGCCAGCTGTTACCGTCTAGGGGATCCGGGTACCGGGGAGCTGTTTATT. The encoded protein is CASCYRLGDPGTGELFI.

A few counts support this clonotype. This may be a read error, as it is one base from a much larger clone. The rearrangement links TRBV20-1 to TRBJ2-7; no clear D gene. This CDR3 contains 13 residues. The V gene's germline CDR1 is DFQATT and CDR2 SNEGSKA (reference sequence). This chain's CDR3 is CSVRESRSYEQYF. DNA for the CDR3: TGCAGTGTTAGAGAAAGCAGGAGCTACGAGCAGTACTTC.

Details on this clonotype: A much larger clone differs by one base, so this may be a read error. The chain carries TRBV10-3 and TRBJ2-2; TRBD2 is a possible D gene (6 bases). CDR1 is ENHRY, CDR2 SYGVKD, per germline. The CDR3 is 11 amino acids. The CDR3 here is CATMGTGGLFF. The CDR3 nucleotides read TGTGCCACAATGGGGACCGGGGGGCTGTTTTTT.

In regard to this clonotype: A much larger clone is a single base away; this may be a read error. The chain employs TRBV4-2 and TRBJ2-3, with D unclear. The CDR3 runs to 14 residues. CDR1 LGHNA and CDR2 YNFKEQ come from the germline V gene. CDR3 in DNA: TGTGCCAACAGCCAAGGCGGTGGTTCAGATACGCAGTATTTT. It is translated as CANSQGGGSDTQYF.

To note about this clonotype: Mismatch with germline at one junction end may stem from a read error. V is TRBV11-3 and J is TRBJ2-3; 13 bases match TRBD2. Germline V lookup: CDR1 SGHNT, CDR2 YENEEA. The CDR3 contains 16 residues. CDR3: CVSNLLAGGPGDTQYF. For the CDR3, the DNA is TGTGTCAGCAACTTACTAGCGGGAGGGCCAGGAGATACGCAGTATTTT.

This clonotype has only a few counts. The rearrangement links TRBV28 to TRBJ2-5; perhaps TRBD1 as D (6 bases). Germline V gives CDR1 MDHEN, CDR2 SYDVKM. CDR3 length: 12 residues. Trimming took off 8 bases at V and 5 bases at J, with 12 bases between the two ends. The CDR3 sequence: CASSGAGETQYF. The CDR3 coding sequence is TGTGCCAGCTCAGGGGCAGGGGAGACCCAGTACTTC.

This clonotype showed up just once. Being one base from a much bigger clone, this may be a read error. This chain uses TRBV11-2 with TRBJ1-1, with TRBD1 matching 9 bases. CDR1 SGHAT and CDR2 FQNNGV come from the germline V gene. The CDR3 is made up of 15 amino acids. The CDR3 sequence is CANSARQGVNTETFF. CDR3 bases: TGTGCCAACAGCGCCCGACAGGGGGTGAACACTGAAACTTTCTTT. Supplemented by reference TRBV11-2 and TRBJ1-1, the full variable domain reads EAGVAQSPRYKIIEKRQSVAFWCNPISGHATLYWYQQILGQGPKLLIQFQNNGVVDDSQLPKDRFSAERLKGVDSTLKIQPAKLEDSAVYLCANSARQGVNTETFFGQGTRLTVV.

This clonotype came up a few times. A much larger clone lies a single base off, so this may be a read error. J is TRBJ2-5 and V is TRBV4-2; tentative D call: TRBD2 (5 bases). Germline CDR1 reads LGHNA; CDR2 reads YNFKEQ. The CDR3 has 15 residues. Deletions cut 1 base from V and 2 bases from J, with 11 bases between. The CDR3 protein is CASSQAVGVQETQYF. The CDR3 DNA reads as TGTGCCAGCAGCCAAGCAGTGGGAGTTCAAGAGACCCAGTACTTC.

Details on this clonotype: A much larger clone lies one base from this, so it may be a read error. The J gene is TRBJ1-4, the V gene TRBV12-3 or TRBV12-4; D remains ambiguous. Trimming took off 1 base at V and 10 bases at J, with 13 bases between the two ends. The CDR3 length is 14 residues. Written as DNA, the CDR3 is TGTGCCAGCAGTTTAGTCGGGGATTTCGGAAAACTGTTTTTT. Amino acid sequence: CASSLVGDFGKLFF.

There are a few counts of this clonotype. It may be a read error: a sequence one base away is much more abundant. The conserved phenylalanine or tryptophan normally closing the CDR3 is absent here, so this likely arose from a read error. The chain uses TRBV11-2 and TRBJ2-1, with D maybe TRBD2 (6 bases). The germline gives CDR1 SGHAT, CDR2 FQNNGV. There are 15 residues in the CDR3. V was trimmed by 3 bases and J by 1 base, leaving 10 bases between them. The CDR3 sequence is CASSFASASYNEQFS. The DNA of the CDR3 is TGTGCCAGCAGCTTTGCTAGCGCGTCCTACAATGAGCAGTTCTCC.

A remark on this clonotype: At one end, the junction sequence differs from germline, possibly due to a read error. V usage is TRBV4-3 and J usage is TRBJ2-5, with no clear D. Germline CDR1 reads LGHNA; CDR2 reads YSLEER. The length of the CDR3 is 17 residues. DNA of the CDR3: TGCGCCAGCAGTCAAGACTGGTGGGCTGGGTGCCAAGAGACCCAGTACTTC. Translation gives CASSQDWWAGCQETQYF.

In the case of this clonotype: With a much larger clone just one base away, this may be a read error. The chain couples TRBV6-1 to TRBJ1-5; the match to TRBD1 covers 7 bases. CDR1 and CDR2 (germline): MNHNS, SASEGT. This CDR3 is 16 amino acids long. The CDR3 bases are TGTGCCAGCAGTGTATACAGGGGAGGGGCCAATCGGCCCCAGCATTTT. Translating it yields CASSVYRGGANRPQHF.

With respect to this clonotype: Relative to the germline gene, one junction end is altered; a read error may explain this. The V call is TRBV11-2, the J call TRBJ2-7; D gene uncertain. Germline-derived CDR1 and CDR2 are SGHAT and FQNNGV. The CDR3 consists of 14 residues. The CDR3 reads CASRPRLSSYGQYF. The CDR3 nucleotides read TGTGCCAGCAGACCGAGATTAAGCTCCTACGGGCAGTACTTC.

Concerning this clonotype itself: One junction end disagrees with the germline gene, perhaps due to a read error. The chain links TRBV6-6 to TRBJ2-7; D is tentatively TRBD1 or TRBD2 (5 bases each). CDR1 and CDR2 (germline): MNHNY, SVGAGI (reference sequence). This CDR3 contains 13 residues. CDR3 amino acids: CASHRGSAYEQYF. Written as DNA, the CDR3 is TGTGCCAGTCACCGGGGCAGCGCCTATGAGCAGTACTTC.

With regard to this clonotype: The germline gene is not matched at one end of the junction; a read error may be the cause. The chain joins TRBV7-3 to TRBJ1-2; D not resolved. The CDR3 consists of 15 residues. CDR1 is SGHTA and CDR2 is FQGTGA in the germline V gene. The CDR3 DNA reads as TGTGTCAGCAGCTTAACCGGCGGTGTCCTGAGTGGCTACACCTTC. Its protein is CVSSLTGGVLSGYTF.

As to this clonotype: At one of its ends the junction is not consistent with the germline gene, which may arise from a read error. J is TRBJ2-3 and V is TRBV5-4, with 8 bases lining up with TRBD1. CDR1 and CDR2 from the germline V gene are SGHNT and YYREEE (reference sequence). This CDR3 contains 17 residues. The CDR3 sequence: CASSSPGTGDGTDTHYF. CDR3 nucleotides: TGTGCCAGCAGCTCTCCCGGGACAGGAGATGGCACAGATACGCATTATTTT.

To note about this clonotype: No conserved phenylalanine or tryptophan ends this CDR3, so it is likely a read error. The DNA is omitted, as the CDR3 cannot be located on it reliably, and the CDR3 follows TCRdb's listing. The rearrangement uses TRBV11-3 and TRBJ2-1. The CDR3 sequence runs 13 residues, both termini included. Germline values: CDR1 SGHNT, CDR2 YENEEA. The CDR3 loop is CASSPTPGNERLL.

Remarks on this clonotype: One end of the junction varies from germline; a read error may be responsible. The chain has TRBV29-1 and TRBJ2-7; 9 positions match TRBD2. The CDR3 loop spans 15 amino acids. Per germline, CDR1 SQVTM and CDR2 ANQGSEA. CDR3 amino acids: CCVEDSGGRAYEQYF. In DNA, the CDR3 is TGCTGCGTTGAAGATTCGGGCGGGAGGGCCTACGAGCAGTACTTC.

V and J are TRBV11-2 and TRBJ2-1; 10 bases are shared with TRBD2. The CDR3 is 15 amino acids. V lost 8 bases and J lost 2; bases outside the gene matches: 6. Germline V CDR1 and CDR2: SGHAT, FQNNGV. The chain's CDR3 is CASGTGTSAYNEQFF. DNA of the CDR3: TGTGCCAGCGGGACCGGGACTAGCGCCTACAATGAGCAGTTCTTC.

On this clonotype itself: At one of its ends the junction is not consistent with the germline gene, which may arise from a read error. This chain uses TRBV7-9 with TRBJ2-7; D is unclear. In germline, CDR1 is SEHNR, CDR2 FQNEAQ (reference sequence). The CDR3 contains 14 residues. CDR3 sequence: CAISLAAKAYEQYF. The CDR3 DNA reads TGTGCCATCAGCTTAGCAGCGAAGGCCTACGAGCAGTACTTC.